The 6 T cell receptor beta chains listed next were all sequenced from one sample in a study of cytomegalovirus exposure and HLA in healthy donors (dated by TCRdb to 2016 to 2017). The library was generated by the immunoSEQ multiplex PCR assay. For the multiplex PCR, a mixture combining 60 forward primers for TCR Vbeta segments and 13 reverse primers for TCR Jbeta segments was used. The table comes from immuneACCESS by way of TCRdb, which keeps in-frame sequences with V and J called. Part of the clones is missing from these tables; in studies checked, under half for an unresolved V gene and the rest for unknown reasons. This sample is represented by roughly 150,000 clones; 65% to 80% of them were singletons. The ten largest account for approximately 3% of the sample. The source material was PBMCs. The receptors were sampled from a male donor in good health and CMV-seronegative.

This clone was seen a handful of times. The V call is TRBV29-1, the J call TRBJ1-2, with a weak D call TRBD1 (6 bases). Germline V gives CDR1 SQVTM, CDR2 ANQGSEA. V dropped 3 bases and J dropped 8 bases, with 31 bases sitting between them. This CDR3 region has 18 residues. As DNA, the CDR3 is TGCAGCGTTGAGGGGGTCGACAGGACCTCAAACCAGGTGGTAGGCTACACCTTC. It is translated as CSVEGVDRTSNQVVGYTF. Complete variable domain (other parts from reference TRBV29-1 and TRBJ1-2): SAVISQKPSRDICQRGTSLTIQCQVDSQVTMMFWYRQQPGQSLTLIATANQGSEATYESGFVIDKFPISRPNLTFSTLTVSNMSPEDSSIYLCSVEGVDRTSNQVVGYTFGSGTRLTVV.

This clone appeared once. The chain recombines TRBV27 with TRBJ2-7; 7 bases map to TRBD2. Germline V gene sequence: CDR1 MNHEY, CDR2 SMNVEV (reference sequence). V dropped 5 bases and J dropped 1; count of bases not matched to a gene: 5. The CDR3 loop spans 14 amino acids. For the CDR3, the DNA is TGTGCCAGCAGTCAAATACTAGCGTCCTACGAGCAGTACTTC. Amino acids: CASSQILASYEQYF.

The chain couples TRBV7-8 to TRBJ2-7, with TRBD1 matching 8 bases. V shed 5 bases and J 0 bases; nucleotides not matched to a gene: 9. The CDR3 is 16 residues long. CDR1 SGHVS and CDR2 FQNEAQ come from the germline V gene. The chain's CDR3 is CASSRTSGGASYEQYF. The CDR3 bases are TGTGCCAGCAGCCGGACCTCAGGGGGCGCCTCCTACGAGCAGTACTTC. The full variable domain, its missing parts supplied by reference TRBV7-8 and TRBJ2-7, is GAGVSQSPRYKVAKRGQDVALRCDPISGHVSLFWYQQALGQGPEFLTYFQNEAQLDKSGLPSDRFFAERPEGSVSTLKIQRTQQEDSAVYLCASSRTSGGASYEQYFGPGTRLTVT.

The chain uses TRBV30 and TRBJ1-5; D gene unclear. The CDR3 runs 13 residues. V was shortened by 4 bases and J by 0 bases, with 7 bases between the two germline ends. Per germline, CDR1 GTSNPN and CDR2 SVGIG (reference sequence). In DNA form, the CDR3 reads TGTGCCTGGAATTTAGATAGCAATCAGCCCCAGCATTTT. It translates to CAWNLDSNQPQHF.

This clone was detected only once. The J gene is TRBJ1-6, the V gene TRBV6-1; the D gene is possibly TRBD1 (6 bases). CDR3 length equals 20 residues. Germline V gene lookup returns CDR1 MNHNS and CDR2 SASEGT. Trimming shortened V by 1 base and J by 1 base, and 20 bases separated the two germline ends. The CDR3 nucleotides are TGTGCCAGCAGTGAAGGAATCTCGGGGGGCACCAGGTCCTATAATTCACCCCTCCACTTT. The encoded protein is CASSEGISGGTRSYNSPLHF.

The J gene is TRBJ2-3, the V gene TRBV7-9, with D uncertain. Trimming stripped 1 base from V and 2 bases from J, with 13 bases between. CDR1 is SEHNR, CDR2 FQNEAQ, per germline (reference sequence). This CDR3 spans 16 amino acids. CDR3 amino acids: CASSLGSGIPTDTQYF. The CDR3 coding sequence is TGTGCCAGCAGCTTAGGGTCGGGTATCCCCACAGATACGCAGTATTTT.